Shown below are 4 T cell receptor beta chains from a single sample sequenced in a study of T-cell reconstitution after alpha-beta-depleted transplantation in children. Unique molecular identifiers were used to barcode this TCRbeta library. TCRdb analysed the PCR reads with MiXCR anew, one entry per CDR3 protein. The sample records more than 200,000 distinct CDR3 sequences, more than 20% being singletons. The sample here was PBMCs, taken before TCRalphabeta/CD19-depleted stem cell transplant. These receptors originate from a girl aged 2 to 10 with Fanconi anemia, due to receive a stem cell transplant.

This chain uses TRBV20-1 with TRBJ2-7; 7 bases line up with TRBD1. Germline lookup yields CDR1 DFQATT and CDR2 SNEGSKA (reference sequence). J lost 6 bases, V lost 6 bases, and 11 bases had no gene match. The CDR3 totals 13 residues. CDR3 sequence: CSAPRQGWGEQYF. The DNA of the CDR3 is TGCAGTGCCCCAAGACAGGGATGGGGCGAGCAGTACTTC.

This clonotype has ten or more counts. The chain recombines TRBV5-1 with TRBJ2-5; no clear D. CDR3 size: 12 residues. Germline V gene data show CDR1 as SGHRS and CDR2 as YFSETQ. The V and J ends lost 1 base and 5 bases respectively, with 6 bases between them. Written as DNA, the CDR3 is TGCGCCAGCAGCTTGCCCCAGGAGACCCAGTACTTC. It yields the protein CASSLPQETQYF.

This clonotype turned up a few times. The chain combines TRBV4-2 with TRBJ2-1, with 9 bases matching TRBD1. CDR1 is LGHNA, CDR2 YNFKEQ, per germline. The CDR3 is 17 amino acids. V lost 2 bases, J lost 0 bases, and 5 bases stayed unmatched. This CDR3 reads CASSQLGQGSSYNEQFF. CDR3 sequence (DNA): TGTGCCAGCAGCCAACTAGGACAGGGGAGCTCCTACAATGAGCAGTTCTTC.

This clonotype has more than one count but fewer than ten. This rearrangement joins TRBV5-6 to TRBJ2-1, with 13 bases lining up with TRBD2. The germline V gene encodes CDR1 SGHDT and CDR2 YYEEEE. CDR3 length: 16 residues. J was trimmed by 2 bases and V by 4 bases; bases with no gene match: 3. The CDR3 bases are TGTGCCAGCAGCGACGGGACTAGCGGGGCCTACAATGAGCAGTTCTTC. Its protein product is CASSDGTSGAYNEQFF. Complete variable domain (other parts from reference TRBV5-6 and TRBJ2-1): DAGVTQSPTHLIKTRGQQVTLRCSPKSGHDTVSWYQQALGQGPQFIFQYYEEEERQRGNFPDRFSGHQFPNYSSELNVNALLLGDSALYLCASSDGTSGAYNEQFFGPGTRLTVL.